One and the same sample provided the 18 T cell receptor beta chains below, sequenced in a study of identical twins. TCRdb analysed the 5' RACE reads with MiXCR anew, one entry per CDR3 protein. The table has about 430,000 distinct CDR3 sequences, 15% to 20% seen once. The sequenced sample consisted of naive T cells sorted from blood. The receptors come from a man between 45 and 60 years old in good health.

This clonotype was seen repeatedly, ten times or more. The J gene is TRBJ2-1, the V gene TRBV6-2 or TRBV6-3; 7 nucleotides align to TRBD1. Germline trimming cut 5 bases from V and 4 bases from J; bases unmatched to any gene: 5. This CDR3 comprises 14 residues. The germline CDR1 and CDR2 sequences are MNHEY and SVGEGT. The CDR3 sequence: CASSAQGWYNEQFF. The CDR3, as DNA: TGTGCCAGCAGTGCACAGGGGTGGTACAATGAGCAGTTCTTC.

This chain joins TRBV7-8 and TRBJ2-2; no firm D call. Between the trimmed V and J ends, which lost 3 bases and 8 bases, there was a span of 13 bases. The CDR3 covers 14 residues. Germline CDR1 and CDR2: SGHVS and FQNEAQ. DNA for the CDR3: TGTGCCAGCAGCTTCAGACCGAAACGGGGGGAGCTGTTTTTT. The encoded protein is CASSFRPKRGELFF.

There are a few counts of this clonotype. The rearrangement joins TRBV29-1 to TRBJ2-2, with 9 bases fitting TRBD2. Per the germline V gene, CDR1 is SQVTM and CDR2 is ANQGSEA. The J segment lost 0 bases and the V segment lost 6 bases, leaving 11 bases of the junction unmatched. The CDR3 covers 17 residues. CDR3: CSVGGVAGAPNTGELFF. The CDR3 DNA follows: TGCAGCGTCGGGGGGGTAGCGGGGGCCCCGAACACCGGGGAGCTGTTTTTT.

This clonotype has a count of ten or more. This sequence joins TRBV4-3 and TRBJ1-2, with TRBD1 matching over 8 bases. The trim removed 0 bases at V and 6 bases at J, leaving 6 bases unmatched. CDR3 length: 15 residues. Germline V gives CDR1 LGHNA, CDR2 YSLEER. This CDR3 is CASSQDLAGGNGYTF. The DNA of the CDR3 is TGCGCCAGCAGCCAAGATCTAGCAGGGGGCAATGGCTACACCTTC.

This clonotype was counted a few times. The rearrangement joins TRBV24-1 to TRBJ2-7; TRBD2 matches at 9 bases. Germline V gene lookup returns CDR1 KGHDR and CDR2 SFDVKD. The V segment lost 9 bases and the J segment 2 bases; nucleotides outside the gene matches: 7. The CDR3 covers 14 residues. The CDR3 loop reads CATAGGLAPYEQYF. CDR3 sequence (DNA): TGTGCCACCGCGGGGGGACTAGCTCCCTACGAGCAGTACTTC.

This chain links TRBV7-9 with TRBJ2-2; D is uncertain. This CDR3 has 11 amino acids. The V gene lost 3 bases and the J gene lost 16 bases, with 12 bases spanning the gap. CDR1 is SEHNR, CDR2 FQNEAQ, per germline (reference sequence). CDR3: CASSFLETSFF. CDR3 bases: TGTGCCAGCAGCTTTTTGGAGACATCGTTTTTT.

The genes are TRBV28 and TRBJ2-5; perhaps TRBD1 as D (5 bases). The CDR3 contains 14 residues. V was trimmed by 8 bases and J by 1 base, leaving 14 bases between them. Per germline, CDR1 MDHEN and CDR2 SYDVKM. The CDR3, as DNA: TGTGCCAGCTCACCTGCAAGGGGCCAAGAGACCCAGTACTTC. This codes for CASSPARGQETQYF. Using reference TRBV28 and TRBJ2-5 for the parts outside the CDR3, the full variable domain is DVKVTQSSRYLVKRTGEKVFLECVQDMDHENMFWYRQDPGLGLRLIYFSYDVKMKEKGDIPEGYSVSREKKERFSLILESASTNQTSMYLCASSPARGQETQYFGPGTRLLVL.

This clonotype was seen ten or more times. The V call is TRBV5-1, the J call TRBJ1-5; D is undetermined. Germline CDR1 is SGHRS and CDR2 is YFSETQ. This CDR3 has 14 residues. Trimming left V 0 bases short and J 2 bases short, with 6 bases between. This CDR3 is CASSLESGNQPQHF. CDR3 nucleotides: TGCGCCAGCAGCTTGGAATCTGGCAATCAGCCCCAGCATTTT.

The chain combines TRBV7-2 with TRBJ2-3; TRBD2 matches 10 bases. V lost 3 bases and J lost 4; bases outside the gene matches: 4. The germline gives CDR1 SGHTA, CDR2 FQGNSA. This CDR3 spans 15 amino acids. CDR3 protein: CASSFSSGRADTQYF. The CDR3 coding sequence is TGTGCCAGCAGCTTCTCCAGCGGGAGGGCAGATACGCAGTATTTT. Based on the CDR3 plus reference TRBV7-2 and TRBJ2-3, the full variable domain is GAGVSQSPSNKVTEKGKDVELRCDPISGHTALYWYRQSLGQGLEFLIYFQGNSAPDKSGLPSDRFSAERTGGSVSTLTIQRTQQEDSAVYLCASSFSSGRADTQYFGPGTRLTVL.

This clonotype showed up many times. The V call is TRBV20-1, the J call TRBJ2-7; 12 positions match TRBD2. CDR1 DFQATT and CDR2 SNEGSKA come from the germline V gene (reference sequence). Trimming at V came to 3 bases and at J to 2 bases, leaving 5 bases not matched to a gene. CDR3 length equals 15 residues. For the CDR3, the DNA is TGCAGTGCTAGGGCCGGGACTAGCGGGCCCTACGAGCAGTACTTC. It translates to CSARAGTSGPYEQYF.

V gene TRBV12-3 or TRBV12-4 combines with J gene TRBJ1-2; possibly TRBD1 for D (5 bases). This CDR3 has 13 residues. The germline V and J ends were trimmed by 1 base and 8 bases, with 11 bases remaining between them. The CDR3 region has the DNA TGTGCCAGCAGTTTAGGAGGGGCGAGGGGCTACACCTTC. This sequence encodes CASSLGGARGYTF.

V is TRBV29-1 and J is TRBJ2-3; D gene ambiguous. V shed 0 bases and J shed 2 bases, with 6 bases lying between them. Germline V CDR1 and CDR2: SQVTM, ANQGSEA. The CDR3 consists of 13 residues. The CDR3 DNA is TGCAGCGTTGAAGAATTAGCCACAGATACGCAGTATTTT. The encoded protein is CSVEELATDTQYF.

The chain links TRBV20-1 to TRBJ2-1; 15 nucleotides line up with TRBD2. The CDR3 is 16 amino acids. Germline assignment: CDR1 DFQATT and CDR2 SNEGSKA (reference sequence). The ends lost 2 bases at V and 5 bases at J; junction bases unmatched: 4. The CDR3 sequence: CSARRTSGGAHNEQFF. The DNA for the CDR3 is TGCAGTGCTAGAAGGACTAGCGGGGGGGCCCACAATGAGCAGTTCTTC.

This chain links TRBV6-5 with TRBJ2-7; 12 nucleotides match TRBD1. The CDR3 extends over 15 amino acids. Germline CDR1 reads MNHEY; CDR2 reads SVGAGI. The V and J ends lost 2 bases and 3 bases, in that order; junction bases with no gene match: 2. The DNA for the CDR3 is TGTGCCAGCAGTTACAGGGACAGGGGGCTCTACGAGCAGTACTTC. Protein product: CASSYRDRGLYEQYF.

At least ten counts were recorded for this clonotype. CDR3 sequence: CASSGGTGGQPQHF. The CDR3 nucleotides read TGTGCCAGCAGTGGAGGGACAGGGGGTCAGCCCCAGCATTTT. The chain carries TRBV6-1 and TRBJ1-5; 11 bases line up with TRBD1. Looked up from germline, CDR1 is MNHNS and CDR2 is SASEGT. Trimming at V came to 4 bases and at J to 6 bases, leaving 2 bases not matched to a gene. The CDR3 runs 14 residues.

In this sample, this clonotype turned up many times. This chain uses TRBV5-1 with TRBJ1-2; D unresolved. The CDR3 length is 13 residues. Trimming took 0 bases from V and 2 from J, leaving 5 bases between them. Germline V gene lookup returns CDR1 SGHRS and CDR2 YFSETQ. The CDR3 bases are TGCGCCAGCAGCTTGGTGGAGAACTATGGCTACACCTTC. Encoded protein: CASSLVENYGYTF.

This clonotype was counted ten times or more. This chain joins TRBV20-1 and TRBJ2-5; TRBD1 agrees at 12 bases. V shed 4 bases and J 4 bases; nucleotides not matched to a gene: 4. There are 14 residues in the CDR3. Germline assignment: CDR1 DFQATT and CDR2 SNEGSKA (reference sequence). The CDR3 coding sequence is TGCAGTGCTACAGGGACAGGGGGCGCAGAGACCCAGTACTTC. Translating gives CSATGTGGAETQYF.

The chain has TRBV7-6 and TRBJ2-1; 7 bases match TRBD2. V was clipped by 1 base and J by 5 bases; unmatched bases: 5. The CDR3 loop spans 15 amino acids. In germline, CDR1 is SGHVS, CDR2 FNYEAQ. The CDR3 nucleotides are TGTGCCAGCAGCTTAGGCGGGAGAGTCCACAATGAGCAGTTCTTC. Translated, it gives CASSLGGRVHNEQFF.